What follows describes a single T cell receptor (beta chain). Its antigen is currently unknown. The data stem from a study of cytomegalovirus exposure and HLA in healthy donors. The study ran its PCR with 60 Vbeta and 13 Jbeta primers. In the source study's methods: In a later analysis, around 10 million of about 80 million unique beta chains occurred in at least two donors. Clones were read by immunoSEQ multiplex PCR, and TCRdb kept only the in-frame ones, dropping some. Clonal size and the V and J genes are those of that table, whereas D and trimming came from the DNA. Among under 250,000 clones listed, approximately 82% were seen once. CDR1 is SGHRS, CDR2 YFSETQ, per germline. The CDR3 sequence is 14 residues long. Trimming removed 4 bases from V and 5 bases from J, with 12 bases in between. Study-wide points: Most TCR beta V segments were productive about 87% or about 30% of the time in an earlier analysis. A few CMV-associated chains were confirmed in vitro to be specific for CMV antigens. The investigators catalogued some 160 TCR beta chains as cytomegalovirus-associated.

The sample comprised PBMCs. The rearrangement links TRBV5-1 to TRBJ2-2, with D possibly being TRBD2 (5 bases). This TCR derives from a man between 18 and 35 years old in good health and CMV-seronegative. CDR3 nucleotide sequence: TGCGCCAGCAGCAAAAATCGGGGAACCGGGGAGCTGTTTTTT. Protein sequence: CASSKNRGTGELFF.